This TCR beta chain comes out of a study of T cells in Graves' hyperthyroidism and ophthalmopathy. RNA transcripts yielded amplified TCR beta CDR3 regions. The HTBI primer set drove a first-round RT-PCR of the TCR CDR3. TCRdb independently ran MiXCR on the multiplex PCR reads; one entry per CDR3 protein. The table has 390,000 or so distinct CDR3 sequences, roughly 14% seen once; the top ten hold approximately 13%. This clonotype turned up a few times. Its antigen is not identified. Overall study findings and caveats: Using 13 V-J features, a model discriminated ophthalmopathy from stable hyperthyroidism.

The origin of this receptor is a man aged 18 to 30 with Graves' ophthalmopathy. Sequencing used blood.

The CDR3 sequence: CASSSVVSYEQYF. In DNA form, the CDR3 reads TGTGCCAGCTCCTCCGTGGTATCCTACGAGCAGTACTTC. This chain joins TRBV6-1 and TRBJ2-7; D unresolved. The CDR3 length is 13 residues. Per germline, CDR1 MNHNS and CDR2 SASEGT. The V end was cut by 8 bases, the J end by 1 base, with 12 bases between.